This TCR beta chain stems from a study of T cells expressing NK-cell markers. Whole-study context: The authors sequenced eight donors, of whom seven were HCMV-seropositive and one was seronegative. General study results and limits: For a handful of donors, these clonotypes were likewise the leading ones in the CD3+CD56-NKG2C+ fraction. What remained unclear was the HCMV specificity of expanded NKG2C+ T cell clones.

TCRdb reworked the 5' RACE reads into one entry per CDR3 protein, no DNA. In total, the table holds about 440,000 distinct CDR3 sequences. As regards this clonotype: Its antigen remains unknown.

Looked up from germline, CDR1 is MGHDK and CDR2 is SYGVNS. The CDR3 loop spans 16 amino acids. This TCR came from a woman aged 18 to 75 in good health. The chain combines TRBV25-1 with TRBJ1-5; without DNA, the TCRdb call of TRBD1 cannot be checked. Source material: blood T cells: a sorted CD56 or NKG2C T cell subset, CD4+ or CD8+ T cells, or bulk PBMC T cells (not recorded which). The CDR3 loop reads CASSGRTGLSNQPQHF. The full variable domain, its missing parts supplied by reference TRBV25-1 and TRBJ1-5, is EADIYQTPRYLVIGTGKKITLECSQTMGHDKMYWYQQDPGMELHLIHYSYGVNSTEKGDLSSESTVSRIRTEHFPLTLESARPSHTSQYLCASSGRTGLSNQPQHFGDGTRLSIL.